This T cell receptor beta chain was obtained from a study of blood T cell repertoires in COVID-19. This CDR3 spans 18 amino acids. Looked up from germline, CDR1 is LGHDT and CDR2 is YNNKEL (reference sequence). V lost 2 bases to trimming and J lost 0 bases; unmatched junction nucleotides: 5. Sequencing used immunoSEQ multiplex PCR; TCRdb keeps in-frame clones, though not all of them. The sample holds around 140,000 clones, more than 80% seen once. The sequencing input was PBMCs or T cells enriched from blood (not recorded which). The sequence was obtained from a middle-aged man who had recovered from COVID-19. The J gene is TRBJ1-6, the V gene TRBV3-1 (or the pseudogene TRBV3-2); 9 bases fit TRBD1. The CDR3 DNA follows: TGTGCCAGCAGCCAACCAGACAGGGGGAGCTCCTATAATTCACCCCTCCACTTT. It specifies CASSQPDRGSSYNSPLHF.